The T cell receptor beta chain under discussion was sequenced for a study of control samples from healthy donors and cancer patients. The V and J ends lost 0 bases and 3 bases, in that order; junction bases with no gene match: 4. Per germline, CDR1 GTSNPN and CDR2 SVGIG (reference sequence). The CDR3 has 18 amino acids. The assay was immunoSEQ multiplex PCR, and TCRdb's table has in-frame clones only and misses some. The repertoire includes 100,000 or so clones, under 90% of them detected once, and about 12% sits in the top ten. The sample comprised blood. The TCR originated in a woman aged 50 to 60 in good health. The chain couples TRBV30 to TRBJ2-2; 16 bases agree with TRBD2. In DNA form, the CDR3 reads TGTGCCTGGAGTGTACTGGGACTAGCGGGAGGGGACACCGGGGAGCTGTTTTTT. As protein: CAWSVLGLAGGDTGELFF.